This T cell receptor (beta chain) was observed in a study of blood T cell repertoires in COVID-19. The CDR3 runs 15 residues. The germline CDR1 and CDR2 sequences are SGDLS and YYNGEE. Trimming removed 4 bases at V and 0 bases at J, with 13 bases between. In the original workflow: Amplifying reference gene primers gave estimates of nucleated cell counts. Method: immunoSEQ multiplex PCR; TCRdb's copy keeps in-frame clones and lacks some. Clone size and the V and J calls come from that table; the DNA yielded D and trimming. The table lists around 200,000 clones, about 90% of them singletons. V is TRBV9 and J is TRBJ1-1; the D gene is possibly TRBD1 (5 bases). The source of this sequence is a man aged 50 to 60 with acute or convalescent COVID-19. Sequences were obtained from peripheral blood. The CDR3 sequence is CASSLGTSMNTEAFF. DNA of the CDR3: TGTGCCAGCAGCTTAGGGACTTCCATGAACACTGAAGCTTTCTTT.